This entry concerns a single TCR beta chain. These data are taken from a study of T cell responses to AZD1222 COVID-19 vaccine. Data came from immunoSEQ multiplex PCR; TCRdb stores just in-frame clones and leaves some out. The data contain some 96,000 clones, about 88% of them singletons. V lost 0 bases and J 6 bases, leaving 11 bases between the germline ends. This CDR3 comprises 14 residues. CDR1 is SGHRS, CDR2 YFSETQ, per germline. The sequence was collected from an adult in good health. This material consisted of peripheral blood, taken on day 0 of AZD1222 vaccination. This rearrangement joins TRBV5-1 to TRBJ2-3; D not resolved. Here the CDR3 reads CASSLGTQPDTQYF. CDR3 coding DNA: TGCGCCAGCAGCTTGGGGACCCAGCCGGATACGCAGTATTTT.